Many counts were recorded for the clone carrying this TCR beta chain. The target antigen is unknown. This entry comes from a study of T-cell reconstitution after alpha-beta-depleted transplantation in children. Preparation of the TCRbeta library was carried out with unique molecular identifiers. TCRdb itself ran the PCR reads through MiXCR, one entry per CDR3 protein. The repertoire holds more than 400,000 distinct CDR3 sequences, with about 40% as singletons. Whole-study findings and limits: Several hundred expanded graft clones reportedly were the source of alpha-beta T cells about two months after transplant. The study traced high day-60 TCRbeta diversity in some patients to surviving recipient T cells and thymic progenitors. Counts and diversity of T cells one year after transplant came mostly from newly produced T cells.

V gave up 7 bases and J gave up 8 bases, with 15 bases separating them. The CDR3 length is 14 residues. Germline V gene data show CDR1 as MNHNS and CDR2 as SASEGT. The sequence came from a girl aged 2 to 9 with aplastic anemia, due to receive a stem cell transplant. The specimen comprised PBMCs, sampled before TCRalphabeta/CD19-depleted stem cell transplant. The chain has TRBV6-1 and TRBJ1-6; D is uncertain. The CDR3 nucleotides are TGTGCCAGCACCTACGGGGTATCACATTCACCCCTCCACTTT. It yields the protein CASTYGVSHSPLHF.